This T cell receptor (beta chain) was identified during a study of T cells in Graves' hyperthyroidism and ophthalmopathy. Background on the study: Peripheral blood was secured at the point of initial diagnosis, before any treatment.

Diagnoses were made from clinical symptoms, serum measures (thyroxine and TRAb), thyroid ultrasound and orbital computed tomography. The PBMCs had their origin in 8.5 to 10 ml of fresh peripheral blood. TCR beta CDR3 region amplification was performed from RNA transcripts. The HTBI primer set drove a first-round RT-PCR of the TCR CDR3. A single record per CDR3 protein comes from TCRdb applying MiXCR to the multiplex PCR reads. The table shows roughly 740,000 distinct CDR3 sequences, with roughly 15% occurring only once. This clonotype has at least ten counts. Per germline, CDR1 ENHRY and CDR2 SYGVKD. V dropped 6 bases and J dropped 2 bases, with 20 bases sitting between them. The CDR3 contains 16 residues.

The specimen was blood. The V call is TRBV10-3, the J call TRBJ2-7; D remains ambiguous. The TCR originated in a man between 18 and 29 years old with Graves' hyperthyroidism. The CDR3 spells CAIRKGPNFPTYEQYF. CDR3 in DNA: TGTGCCATCAGGAAGGGCCCAAACTTTCCCACCTACGAGCAGTACTTC.